These 14 T cell receptor beta chains were all obtained from the same sample, sequenced in a study of cytomegalovirus exposure and HLA in healthy donors. Clones were read by immunoSEQ multiplex PCR, and TCRdb kept only the in-frame ones, dropping some. Here the sample spans some 320,000 clones, about nine tenths being singletons. The sequencing input was PBMCs. These receptors all stem from a woman in her twenties or thirties in good health and CMV-seropositive.

This chain links TRBV14 with TRBJ1-1; the D gene is possibly TRBD1 (5 bases). Germline lookup yields CDR1 SGHDN and CDR2 FVKESK. V dropped 1 base and J dropped 4 bases, with 16 bases sitting between them. This CDR3 contains 16 residues. DNA for the CDR3: TGTGCCAGCAGCCAAGGGTTAAGTCAGGGACGCACTGAAGCTTTCTTT. Translating it yields CASSQGLSQGRTEAFF. The full variable domain, rest sourced from reference TRBV14 and TRBJ1-1, is EAGVTQFPSHSVIEKGQTVTLRCDPISGHDNLYWYRRVMGKEIKFLLHFVKESKQDESGMPNNRFLAERTGGTYSTLKVQPAELEDSGVYFCASSQGLSQGRTEAFFGQGTRLTVV.

The rearrangement joins TRBV7-3 to TRBJ1-5; D is perhaps TRBD1 (5 bases). The CDR3 consists of 15 residues. V lost 3 bases to trimming and J lost 6 bases, with 15 bases between them. The germline V gene has CDR1 SGHTA and CDR2 FQGTGA. CDR3 in amino acids: CASSLRQGGIQPQHF. The CDR3 nucleotides are TGTGCCAGCAGCTTGAGGCAGGGTGGTATTCAGCCCCAGCATTTT.

This clone was found once. V and J are TRBV9 and TRBJ2-2, with 11 bases that match TRBD2. Losses at the gene ends were 3 bases for V and 0 bases for J; bases not matched to a gene: 4. This CDR3 has 17 residues. Per germline, CDR1 SGDLS and CDR2 YYNGEE. The CDR3 DNA is TGTGCCAGCAGCGCGCGGACTAGCGGGCCGAACACCGGGGAGCTGTTTTTT. Its protein product is CASSARTSGPNTGELFF.

The CDR3 sequence: CSVGGLGDNEQFF. CDR3 in DNA: TGCAGCGTTGGGGGACTAGGCGACAATGAGCAGTTCTTC. The rearrangement uses TRBV29-1 and TRBJ2-1; 8 bases fit TRBD2. Germline V lookup: CDR1 SQVTM, CDR2 ANQGSEA. CDR3 length: 13 residues. With 4 bases clipped from V and 5 bases from J, the junction kept 4 bases outside the gene matches.

The V call is TRBV5-1, the J call TRBJ2-7; D may be TRBD1 (7 bases). Trimming removed 4 bases from V and 4 bases from J, with 21 bases in between. The CDR3 covers 16 residues. Looked up from germline, CDR1 is SGHRS and CDR2 is YFSETQ. The chain's CDR3 is CASSRDVTAGGYEQYF. CDR3 coding DNA: TGCGCCAGCAGCCGGGACGTGACCGCAGGGGGGTACGAGCAGTACTTC.

This chain links TRBV18 with TRBJ2-5; D call uncertain. CDR1 and CDR2 (germline): KGHSH, LQKENI. The V end lost 1 base, the J end lost 2 bases, and 17 bases lay between the germline ends. The CDR3 contains 17 residues. CDR3 in amino acids: CASSPQLAGLTQETQYF. The DNA of the CDR3 is TGTGCCAGCTCACCACAATTGGCAGGCCTTACGCAAGAGACCCAGTACTTC. The full variable domain, completed using reference TRBV18 and TRBJ2-5, is NAGVMQNPRHLVRRRGQEARLRCSPMKGHSHVYWYRQLPEEGLKFMVYLQKENIIDESGMPKERFSAEFPKEGPSILRIQQVVRGDSAAYFCASSPQLAGLTQETQYFGPGTRLLVL.

V usage is TRBV9 and J usage is TRBJ2-6, with 7 nucleotides matching TRBD1. CDR3 size: 17 residues. The V gene's germline CDR1 is SGDLS and CDR2 YYNGEE. V lost 0 bases to trimming and J lost 4 bases; unmatched junction nucleotides: 7. The CDR3, as DNA: TGTGCCAGCAGCGTAGGAGGGGGCGCGAAGGGGGCCAACGTCCTGACTTTC. Protein product: CASSVGGGAKGANVLTF.

This clone has more than one count but fewer than ten. The J gene is TRBJ2-2, the V gene TRBV30; tentatively, D is TRBD1 or TRBD2 (5 bases each). The CDR3 consists of 17 residues. Trimming took off 1 base at V and 6 bases at J, with 21 bases between the two ends. Per germline, CDR1 GTSNPN and CDR2 SVGIG (reference sequence). The CDR3 here is CAWSDLGTPVTAGELFF. CDR3 nucleotides: TGTGCCTGGAGTGACCTAGGGACCCCAGTTACGGCCGGGGAGCTGTTTTTT.

The V call is TRBV6-5, the J call TRBJ2-7; D is perhaps TRBD1 (5 bases). The CDR3 length is 12 residues. V lost 3 bases and J lost 3, with 6 bases in between. Per germline, CDR1 MNHEY and CDR2 SVGAGI. CDR3 nucleotides: TGTGCCAGCAGTTATGGACACTACGAGCAGTACTTC. Translation: CASSYGHYEQYF.

The chain recombines TRBV27 with TRBJ1-1; D unresolved. The CDR3 is 13 amino acids. Germline V gives CDR1 MNHEY, CDR2 SMNVEV (reference sequence). V lost 6 bases and J lost 8, with 16 bases in between. The CDR3 coding sequence is TGTGCCAGCAGATCTCACGGCGGGGAGGAAGCTTTCTTT. Translated, it gives CASRSHGGEEAFF.

The chain has TRBV4-3 and TRBJ2-7; 7 bases match TRBD1. Germline-derived CDR1 and CDR2 are LGHNA and YSLEER. V shed 1 base and J 4 bases; nucleotides not matched to a gene: 10. The CDR3 totals 16 residues. The DNA of the CDR3 is TGCGCCAGCAGCCAAGCTTTTCAGGGGGATTTTTACGAGCAGTACTTC. It translates to CASSQAFQGDFYEQYF.

This clone appeared a single time. Distinct nucleotide sequences in the sample also encode this CDR3. The chain recombines TRBV14 with TRBJ2-5, with 7 positions matching TRBD1. In germline, CDR1 is SGHDN, CDR2 FVKESK. The J segment lost 2 bases and the V segment lost 3 bases, leaving 3 bases of the junction unmatched. The CDR3 covers 14 residues. CDR3 sequence reads: CASSQSRGQETQYF. The CDR3 DNA reads TGTGCCAGCAGCCAGTCCAGGGGGCAAGAGACCCAGTACTTC.

The chain combines TRBV4-2 with TRBJ1-3; D gene unclear. Between the trimmed V and J ends, which lost 1 base and 15 bases, there was a span of 13 bases. This CDR3 is built from 12 residues. Germline V gene sequence: CDR1 LGHNA, CDR2 YNFKEQ. CDR3 sequence: CASSQGVGARYF. CDR3 coding DNA: TGTGCCAGCAGCCAAGGAGTAGGTGCGAGATATTTT.

The rearrangement joins TRBV28 to TRBJ2-7; no firm D call. The CDR3 length is 11 residues. The V end lost 6 bases, the J end lost 7 bases, and 10 bases lay between the germline ends. Germline-derived CDR1 and CDR2 are MDHEN and SYDVKM. The CDR3 spells CASRNLGEQYF. The CDR3 nucleotides read TGTGCCAGCAGAAACCTCGGTGAGCAGTACTTC.